Shown below are 18 T cell receptor beta chains from a single sample sequenced in a study of T cell repertoires in cytomegalovirus infection. Via MiXCR, TCRdb re-called the reads, giving one row per CDR3 protein. Of approximately 630,000 distinct CDR3 sequences detected, approximately 24% appear once; the ten largest clones hold under 8.5%. Sequencing was done on a sample of CD8+ T cells from PBMCs. All receptors come from a human donor in good health (CMV status not recorded). Some clones in this sample may be carry-over from other donors' samples.

The chain uses TRBV6-2 or TRBV6-3 and TRBJ1-5; 8 positions agree with TRBD1. The CDR3 loop spans 16 amino acids. With V trimmed by 2 bases and J by 6 bases, 9 bases remained unmatched. The germline V gene has CDR1 MNHEY and CDR2 SVGEGT. The CDR3 sequence is CASSYADRELSQPQHF. Here the CDR3 DNA reads TGTGCCAGCAGTTACGCGGACAGGGAACTCAGTCAGCCCCAGCATTTT.

In nucleotides, the CDR3 is TGTGCCAGCAGCTTAGCGTCCGAGGGGACAGATACGCAGTATTTT. Translated, it gives CASSLASEGTDTQYF. The chain has TRBV7-6 and TRBJ2-3; either TRBD1 or TRBD2 may supply D (5 bases each). V gave up 0 bases and J gave up 3 bases, with 10 bases separating them. The CDR3 is made up of 15 amino acids. CDR1 and CDR2 (germline): SGHVS, FNYEAQ.

This CDR3 reads CASSSGTGYSEQFF. For the CDR3, the DNA is TGTGCCAGCAGCTCCGGGACAGGGTATAGTGAGCAGTTCTTC. The chain recombines TRBV6-2 or TRBV6-3 with TRBJ2-1; 9 nucleotides line up with TRBD1. The CDR3 is 14 amino acids. Per the germline V gene, CDR1 is MNHEY and CDR2 is SVGEGT. With V trimmed by 6 bases and J by 9 bases, 9 bases remained unmatched.

This clonotype was seen at least ten times. V is TRBV10-2 and J is TRBJ2-1; 7 bases agree with TRBD2. Germline-derived CDR1 and CDR2 are WSHSY and SAAADI. This CDR3 comprises 18 residues. J was trimmed by 4 bases and V by 4 bases; bases with no gene match: 16. The CDR3 loop reads CASSGSVLAGARYNEQFF. The DNA of the CDR3 is TGCGCCAGCAGTGGTTCCGTTTTAGCGGGTGCTCGATACAATGAGCAGTTCTTC.

This clonotype was detected ten times or more. The chain links TRBV7-6 to TRBJ2-5; TRBD2 agrees at 7 bases. This CDR3 has 14 residues. Germline V gene sequence: CDR1 SGHVS, CDR2 FNYEAQ. The V and J ends lost 4 bases and 1 base, in that order; junction bases with no gene match: 3. CDR3 protein: CASSSRGVQETQYF. The CDR3 bases are TGTGCCAGCAGCTCCCGGGGGGTCCAAGAGACCCAGTACTTC.

This clonotype has just a few counts. V usage is TRBV19 and J usage is TRBJ1-1; the D is unclear. This CDR3 contains 15 residues. The V gene lost 3 bases and the J gene lost 5 bases, with 16 bases spanning the gap. In germline, CDR1 is LNHDA, CDR2 SQIVND (reference sequence). DNA for the CDR3: TGTGCCAGTAGTATTCATCAAGGGAGTGGAACTGAAGCTTTCTTT. Its protein product is CASSIHQGSGTEAFF.

Turning to this clonotype: This may arise from a read error, as a much more abundant clone is one base away. The CDR3, as DNA: TGTGTCAGCAGATCTCCGGGACAGAAGACCGGGGAGCTGTTTTTT. Translating gives CVSRSPGQKTGELFF. The V gene is TRBV7-8, the J gene TRBJ2-2; 7 bases line up with TRBD1. CDR1 and CDR2 from the germline V gene are SGHVS and FQNEAQ. The CDR3 sequence is 15 residues long. The variable domain in full, completed from reference TRBV7-8 and TRBJ2-2, reads GAGVSQSPRYKVAKRGQDVALRCDPISGHVSLFWYQQALGQGPEFLTYFQNEAQLDKSGLPSDRFFAERPEGSVSTLKIQRTQQEDSAVYLCVSRSPGQKTGELFFGEGSRLTVL.

This clonotype was seen many times. The CDR3 nucleotides are TGTGCCAGCAGCCTCTCTCCGGGACAGGGCTTCCTTGAGCAGTTCTTC. It specifies CASSLSPGQGFLEQFF. The gene calls are TRBV6-5 and TRBJ2-1, with 9 bases identical to TRBD1. The CDR3 runs 16 residues. CDR1 and CDR2 from the germline V gene are MNHEY and SVGAGI. The J segment lost 9 bases and the V segment lost 6 bases, leaving 15 bases of the junction unmatched.

In its sample, this clonotype was seen many times. The chain couples TRBV7-9 to TRBJ2-7; TRBD2 might be the D (5 bases). Germline CDR1 is SEHNR and CDR2 is FQNEAQ (reference sequence). The CDR3 extends over 14 amino acids. The V and J ends lost 5 bases and 2 bases respectively, with 13 bases between them. As DNA, the CDR3 is TGTGCCAGCAGCGGAGGAGTGGGCACCTACGAGCAGTACTTC. It yields the protein CASSGGVGTYEQYF.

As regards this clonotype: A read error may explain this, as a much larger clone is one base away. This chain connects TRBV7-9 to TRBJ2-1; 7 bases agree with TRBD1. Germline CDR1 is SEHNR and CDR2 is FQNEAQ (reference sequence). The CDR3 covers 16 residues. Trimming at V came to 7 bases and at J to 11 bases, leaving 20 bases not matched to a gene. The CDR3 loop reads CASTPTPDRAENKQFF. DNA for the CDR3: TGTGCCAGCACTCCCACCCCCGACAGGGCTGAGAATAAGCAGTTCTTC.

The sample holds a few counts of this clonotype. The genes are TRBV19 and TRBJ1-1; D is uncertain. The V gene lost 1 base and the J gene lost 1 base, with 7 bases spanning the gap. The CDR3 length is 14 residues. Germline V CDR1 and CDR2: LNHDA, SQIVND (reference sequence). CDR3: CASSIGRPNTEAFF. In DNA, the CDR3 is TGTGCCAGTAGTATAGGCAGACCGAACACTGAAGCTTTCTTT.

There are many counts of this clonotype. The rearrangement links TRBV7-2 to TRBJ2-1, with TRBD2 matching over 9 bases. Germline V gene data show CDR1 as SGHTA and CDR2 as FQGNSA. This CDR3 is built from 19 residues. The V segment lost 1 base and the J segment 0 bases; nucleotides outside the gene matches: 10. The CDR3 DNA follows: TGTGCCAGCAGCTTAGGAAAACGTAGCGGGGGAAGCTCCTACAATGAGCAGTTCTTC. Residues: CASSLGKRSGGSSYNEQFF.

This clonotype was picked up many times. This sequence joins TRBV28 and TRBJ2-7; 7 nucleotides line up with TRBD2. The junction had 8 bases not matched to a gene; V was cut back by 6 bases and J by 0 bases. The germline V gene encodes CDR1 MDHEN and CDR2 SYDVKM. The CDR3 has 15 amino acids. CDR3 residues: CASSPLGGSSYEQYV. CDR3 nucleotide sequence: TGTGCCAGCAGCCCCCTGGGGGGGAGCTCCTACGAGCAGTACGTC.

In its sample, this clonotype was seen a few times. J is TRBJ2-3 and V is TRBV9, with 7 bases matching TRBD1. CDR1 is SGDLS and CDR2 is YYNGEE in the germline V gene. J lost 0 bases, V lost 3 bases, and 4 bases had no gene match. CDR3 length: 15 amino acids. The CDR3 protein is CASSGQGASTDTQYF. For the CDR3, the DNA is TGTGCCAGCAGCGGACAGGGCGCTAGCACAGATACGCAGTATTTT.

The chain has TRBV29-1 and TRBJ2-7; tentative D call: TRBD1 (5 bases). Trimming cost V 4 bases and J 3 bases, with 10 bases left between them. Germline loops: CDR1 SQVTM, CDR2 ANQGSEA. This CDR3 is 12 amino acids long. The CDR3 DNA reads TGCAGCGTTGCTGGGCAGGGCTACGAGCAGTACTTC. Protein: CSVAGQGYEQYF.

This clonotype was found a few times. The rearrangement links TRBV13 to TRBJ2-7, with TRBD1 matching 9 bases. The CDR3 loop spans 14 amino acids. From germline, CDR1 is PRHDT and CDR2 FYEKMQ (reference sequence). The V and J ends lost 7 bases and 5 bases, in that order; junction bases with no gene match: 9. The CDR3 nucleotides are TGTGCCAGCACCTCCAGACAGGGGGTCCACGAGCAGTACTTC. Translation gives CASTSRQGVHEQYF.

This clonotype has only a few counts. The rearrangement joins TRBV27 to TRBJ2-5, with TRBD1 as a possible D gene (6 bases). There are 16 residues in the CDR3. Germline V gene data show CDR1 as MNHEY and CDR2 as SMNVEV (reference sequence). V lost 1 base and J 3 bases, leaving 15 bases between the germline ends. CDR3 sequence (DNA): TGTGCCAGCAGTTTATACAGGGCTCTTAATGAAGAGACCCAGTACTTC. Its protein is CASSLYRALNEETQYF.

This clonotype has a count of ten or more. The J gene is TRBJ2-7, the V gene TRBV12-5; no firm D call. The CDR3 totals 11 residues. The germline gives CDR1 LGHNT, CDR2 FRNRAP. V lost 4 bases and J 9 bases, leaving 10 bases between the germline ends. The CDR3 is CASGSPVGQYF. CDR3 DNA: TGTGCTAGTGGTTCCCCCGTTGGGCAGTACTTC.